A selection of T cell receptor beta chains follows, all from one sample in a study of PD-L1 blockade in urothelial cancer. Some clones are missing from TCRdb's copy, which holds only in-frame ones; the method was immunoSEQ multiplex PCR. This repertoire shows approximately 88,000 clones, around 83% found once; its top ten account for roughly 2%. Specimen: PBMCs, collected around atezolizumab (anti-PD-L1) treatment. The receptors here all came from a man in his sixties with urothelial cancer. The CDR3 runs from the conserved cysteine through the conserved F or W. A D gene is named only where the DNA matches it firmly. Rows may omit the clone size; those that give it use once, few, many or a size class.

j_gene	v_gene	abundance	d_gene	CDR3aa	CDR3nt
TRBJ1-5	TRBV28	few	NA	CASHRGGAGNQPQHF	TGTGCCAGCCACCGAGGGGGGGCGGGCAATCAGCCCCAGCATTTT
TRBJ2-5	TRBV7-2	NA	NA	CASSYRGSRAETQYF	TGTGCCAGCAGCTACCGGGGTTCTAGGGCGGAGACCCAGTACTTC
TRBJ1-3	TRBV27	NA	TRBD1	CASVPGQGTRGNTIYF	TGTGCCAGCGTGCCGGGACAGGGGACGAGGGGAAACACCATATATTTT
TRBJ1-4	TRBV12-5	NA	NA	CASGLQAIATNEKLFF	TGTGCTAGTGGTTTACAGGCGATTGCAACTAATGAAAAACTGTTTTTT
TRBJ2-7	TRBV6-5	NA	TRBD1	CASSRDSLSSYEQYF	TGTGCCAGCAGTCGGGACAGTCTTTCCTCCTACGAGCAGTACTTC
TRBJ1-1	TRBV5-1	NA	TRBD1	CASSLAGGTGEVAFF	TGCGCCAGCAGCTTGGCGGGCGGGACAGGGGAGGTAGCTTTCTTT
TRBJ2-3	TRBV5-4	NA	TRBD1	CASSRGQGATDTQYF	TGTGCCAGCAGCCGGGGGCAGGGGGCCACAGATACGCAGTATTTT
TRBJ1-4	TRBV19	NA	NA	CASRINTEKLFF	TGTGCCAGTAGAATCAACACTGAAAAACTGTTTTTT
TRBJ2-1	TRBV11-2	NA	TRBD2	CASGREGLADNEQFF	TGTGCCAGCGGGAGGGAGGGACTAGCGGACAATGAGCAGTTCTTC
TRBJ1-2	TRBV27	NA	TRBD1	CASSSAGGTGYGYTF	TGTGCCAGCAGTTCGGCCGGTGGGACAGGATATGGCTACACCTTC